A single sample gave rise to the 18 T cell receptor beta chains below, sequenced in a study of blood T cell repertoires in COVID-19. The repertoire was sequenced with immunoSEQ multiplex PCR; TCRdb's copy has only in-frame clones and lacks some. The data hold under 300,000 clones, with 86% observed a single time. Sequencing used peripheral blood. The receptors here all came from a man aged 25-45 years who had recovered from COVID-19.

CDR3 sequence reads: CATEDIAGSYNEQFF. The DNA of the CDR3 is TGTGCCACCGAGGATATAGCGGGGTCCTACAATGAGCAGTTCTTC. V usage is TRBV3-1 (or the pseudogene TRBV3-2) and J usage is TRBJ2-1; 8 bases align to TRBD2. The CDR3 length is 15 residues. CDR1 and CDR2 (germline): LGHDT, YNNKEL (reference sequence). V was pared by 10 bases and J by 1 base, with 9 bases of the junction left unmatched.

This sequence joins TRBV2 and TRBJ2-5; TRBD2 matches 10 bases. After removal of 4 bases from V and 7 bases from J, the junction contained 9 bases not matched to a gene. CDR1 and CDR2 from the germline V gene are SNHLY and FYNNEI. This CDR3 is 15 amino acids long. CDR3 region: CASSAGLATPGTQYF. For the CDR3, the DNA is TGTGCCAGCAGTGCGGGACTAGCGACCCCCGGGACCCAGTACTTC. The complete variable domain, with remaining parts taken from reference TRBV2 and TRBJ2-5, reads EPEVTQTPSHQVTQMGQEVILRCVPISNHLYFYWYRQILGQKVEFLVSFYNNEISEKSEIFDDQFSVERPDGSNFTLKIRSTKLEDSAMYFCASSAGLATPGTQYFGPGTRLLVL.

This clone has only a few counts. The chain uses TRBV27 and TRBJ1-2; D possibly corresponds to TRBD1 (5 bases). This CDR3 comprises 13 residues. The V end lost 6 bases, the J end lost 2 bases, and 10 bases lay between the germline ends. Germline loops: CDR1 MNHEY, CDR2 SMNVEV (reference sequence). The CDR3: CASRSGGNYGYTF. The CDR3 DNA reads TGTGCCAGCAGGTCGGGGGGGAACTATGGCTACACCTTC.

J is TRBJ2-7 and V is TRBV27, with D possibly being TRBD2 (5 bases). The germline gives CDR1 MNHEY, CDR2 SMNVEV (reference sequence). The CDR3 runs 17 residues. Trimming shortened V by 5 bases and J by 5 bases, and 25 bases separated the two germline ends. The CDR3 spells CASSVSTTPRVIDEQYF. CDR3 in DNA: TGTGCCAGCAGTGTTAGTACCACCCCGCGGGTGATTGACGAGCAGTACTTC.

The genes are TRBV3-1 (or the pseudogene TRBV3-2) and TRBJ1-6, with 9 nucleotides matching TRBD1. Germline assignment: CDR1 LGHDT and CDR2 YNNKEL (reference sequence). CDR3 length equals 17 residues. With V trimmed by 0 bases and J by 10 bases, 10 bases remained unmatched. The CDR3 here is CASSQDGLGTGKSPLHF. The DNA for the CDR3 is TGTGCCAGCAGCCAAGATGGCCTCGGGACAGGGAAGTCACCCCTCCACTTT.

This chain joins TRBV4-1 and TRBJ2-1; TRBD1 agrees at 7 bases. The CDR3 totals 14 residues. The V segment lost 0 bases and the J segment 7 bases; nucleotides outside the gene matches: 3. Germline CDR1 MGHRA, CDR2 YSYEKL. CDR3 region: CASSQDRQGNEQFF. The CDR3 DNA sequence: TGCGCCAGCAGCCAAGATAGACAGGGTAATGAGCAGTTCTTC.

This chain uses TRBV3-1 (or the pseudogene TRBV3-2) with TRBJ2-5, with TRBD1 matching over 9 bases. The length of the CDR3 is 15 residues. V gave up 1 base and J gave up 5 bases; unmatched junction bases: 5. Germline V gene data show CDR1 as LGHDT and CDR2 as YNNKEL (reference sequence). CDR3: CASSQGTGGRETQYF. In nucleotides, the CDR3 is TGTGCCAGCAGCCAAGGTACAGGGGGCAGGGAGACCCAGTACTTC.

The chain combines TRBV5-6 with TRBJ1-4; maybe TRBD1 (5 bases). Germline CDR1 is SGHDT and CDR2 is YYEEEE. The CDR3 has 14 residues. The V end lost 2 bases, the J end lost 8 bases, and 13 bases lay between the germline ends. The CDR3 nucleotides are TGTGCCAGCAGCTTTCGGGGAGGGGACGAAAAACTGTTTTTT. Translation gives CASSFRGGDEKLFF.

CDR3 residues: CASSFGGGNTEAFF. The CDR3 DNA follows: TGTGCCAGCAGCTTCGGGGGGGGAAACACTGAAGCTTTCTTT. The chain employs TRBV27 and TRBJ1-1, with D possibly TRBD1 on 5 matching bases. The CDR3 runs 14 residues. The germline V and J ends were trimmed by 6 bases and 2 bases, with 13 bases remaining between them. Germline V gene sequence: CDR1 MNHEY, CDR2 SMNVEV (reference sequence).

The chain is built from TRBV27 and TRBJ2-3; 10 bases fit TRBD1. The CDR3 runs to 15 residues. Looked up from germline, CDR1 is MNHEY and CDR2 is SMNVEV (reference sequence). V gave up 8 bases and J gave up 3 bases; unmatched junction bases: 8. The DNA of the CDR3 is TGTGCCAGCGGAGACAGGGGGCACGGGACAGATACGCAGTATTTT. Translated, it gives CASGDRGHGTDTQYF.

CDR3 amino acids: CASSLRGPGTDTQYF. In nucleotides, the CDR3 is TGTGCCAGCAGCCTCAGGGGTCCGGGCACAGATACGCAGTATTTT. V usage is TRBV7-2 and J usage is TRBJ2-3; TRBD1 is a possible D gene (6 bases). Looked up from germline, CDR1 is SGHTA and CDR2 is FQGNSA. The CDR3 runs to 15 residues. Trimming shortened V by 5 bases and J by 1 base, and 13 bases separated the two germline ends.

This clone was observed a few times. The V and J genes are TRBV12-3 or TRBV12-4 and TRBJ2-7; D is perhaps TRBD1 (6 bases). Trimming cost V 4 bases and J 3 bases, with 10 bases left between them. The CDR3 runs to 13 residues. The CDR3 here is CASSYRAGYEQYF. The CDR3 nucleotides are TGTGCCAGCAGTTACAGGGCCGGCTACGAGCAGTACTTC.

V and J are TRBV5-1 and TRBJ2-2; a possible D gene is TRBD2 (6 bases). Germline V gives CDR1 SGHRS, CDR2 YFSETQ. Trimming stripped 0 bases from V and 7 bases from J, with 16 bases between. CDR3 length equals 16 residues. This chain's CDR3 is CASSLEIGAGYGELFF. The CDR3 DNA is TGCGCCAGCAGCTTGGAGATTGGAGCGGGTTACGGGGAGCTGTTTTTT.

For the CDR3, the DNA is TGTGCCAGTAGTAGCCGGGACAGTAATGAAAAACTGTTTTTT. Translating gives CASSSRDSNEKLFF. The rearrangement uses TRBV19 and TRBJ1-4; 7 bases line up with TRBD1. Looked up from germline, CDR1 is LNHDA and CDR2 is SQIVND (reference sequence). V dropped 4 bases and J dropped 4; count of bases not matched to a gene: 3. The CDR3 runs to 14 residues. The full variable domain, rest sourced from reference TRBV19 and TRBJ1-4, is DGGITQSPKYLFRKEGQNVTLSCEQNLNHDAMYWYRQDPGQGLRLIYYSQIVNDFQKGDIAEGYSVSREKKESFPLTVTSAQKNPTAFYLCASSSRDSNEKLFFGSGTQLSVL.

The V call is TRBV4-3, the J call TRBJ1-4; D gene uncertain. Germline V gene lookup returns CDR1 LGHNA and CDR2 YSLEER. The CDR3 consists of 14 residues. V lost 2 bases, J lost 4 bases, and 8 bases lay in between. CDR3 DNA sequence: TGCGCCAGCAGCCAATACGGGAGTAATGAAAAACTGTTTTTT. Translation: CASSQYGSNEKLFF.

The genes are TRBV5-1 and TRBJ1-3; D uncertain. The CDR3 spans 16 residues. CDR1 is SGHRS and CDR2 is YFSETQ in the germline V gene. Trimming removed 0 bases from V and 0 bases from J, with 10 bases in between. The CDR3 nucleotides are TGCGCCAGCAGCTTGGGGCAGGTGAGCTCTGGAAACACCATATATTTT. Translated, it gives CASSLGQVSSGNTIYF.

The chain recombines TRBV10-1 with TRBJ2-3, with D maybe TRBD1 (6 bases). CDR1 is WNHNN, CDR2 SYGVQD, per germline (reference sequence). Trimming took off 6 bases at V and 1 base at J, with 17 bases between the two ends. CDR3 length: 16 amino acids. CDR3 region: CASSLGWGRGTDTQYF. The CDR3 bases are TGCGCCAGCAGCCTTGGCTGGGGGCGAGGCACAGATACGCAGTATTTT.

The rearrangement uses TRBV9 and TRBJ1-3; D perhaps matches TRBD1 (6 bases). Germline V gives CDR1 SGDLS, CDR2 YYNGEE. V was clipped by 3 bases and J by 2 bases, with 12 bases between them. CDR3 length: 15 residues. CDR3 sequence (DNA): TGTGCCAGCAGCGGAGACAGGCAGCCTGGAAACACCATATATTTT. It encodes CASSGDRQPGNTIYF.